One TCR beta chain is described in this entry. TCRdb called the RT-PCR reads again in MiXCR, with one record for every CDR3 protein. The repertoire holds about 800,000 distinct CDR3 sequences, with less than 25% as singletons. The CDR3 covers 14 residues. CDR1 and CDR2 (germline): SGHTA, FQGNSA. V was cut by 5 bases and J by 5 bases, with 16 bases left in between. This sample is part of a study of response to subunit inactivated influenza vaccine. The specimen was PBMCs from blood, collected 5 days after vaccination. This receptor was obtained from a man over 45 who received an inactivated influenza vaccine. This chain joins TRBV7-2 and TRBJ2-7; TRBD1 or TRBD2 may be the D gene (6 bases each). CDR3 sequence (DNA): TGTGCCAGCAGCCCGCAGGGGAGGTACAACGAGCAGTACTTC. Amino acid sequence: CASSPQGRYNEQYF.